The next 24 T cell receptor beta chains were all read from a single sample in a study of glioma-infiltrating T cells after dendritic cell vaccination. Profiled with immunoSEQ multiplex PCR; TCRdb holds only in-frame clones, not every one. The sample carries 65,000 or so clones, about nine tenths recorded once. Documented time point: after dendritic cell vaccination, including at tumor progression/relapse. Material: blood, obtained after dendritic cell vaccination. The receptors stem from a human donor with glioblastoma.

V and J are TRBV4-3 and TRBJ1-2, with D perhaps matching TRBD1 (6 bases). Germline V lookup: CDR1 LGHNA, CDR2 YSLEER. With 0 bases removed from V and 6 bases from J, the gap between germline ends came to 17 bases. This CDR3 is built from 16 residues. The CDR3 sequence: CASSQDWGGLRDGYTF. The CDR3 DNA follows: TGCGCCAGCAGCCAAGATTGGGGGGGCCTAAGGGATGGCTACACCTTC.

J is TRBJ2-1 and V is TRBV9, with 8 positions matching TRBD2. CDR1 SGDLS and CDR2 YYNGEE come from the germline V gene. The CDR3 is 19 amino acids. Losses at the gene ends were 0 bases for V and 1 base for J; bases not matched to a gene: 12. DNA of the CDR3: TGTGCCAGCAGCGTAGTAGACCTTGGGGCGGGGGGTTCCTACAATGAGCAGTTCTTC. It yields the protein CASSVVDLGAGGSYNEQFF.

This clone came up once. The CDR3 coding sequence is TGTGCCAGCAGCTCTACAGGGGAAGCCGGCACCGGGGAGCTGTTTTTT. It codes for CASSSTGEAGTGELFF. This sequence joins TRBV7-3 and TRBJ2-2; 7 nucleotides agree with TRBD1. Germline trimming cut 4 bases from V and 4 bases from J; bases unmatched to any gene: 9. CDR3 length: 16 amino acids. CDR1 and CDR2 (germline): SGHTA, FQGTGA.

The chain recombines TRBV2 with TRBJ2-1, with D perhaps matching TRBD2 (6 bases). The V end was cut by 4 bases, the J end by 9 bases, with 7 bases between. The CDR3 runs to 11 residues. CDR1 and CDR2 from the germline V gene are SNHLY and FYNNEI. The CDR3 is CASSAGGEQFF. CDR3 DNA: TGTGCCAGCAGTGCCGGGGGTGAGCAGTTCTTC.

The chain couples TRBV7-3 to TRBJ2-1; D call uncertain. The CDR3 extends over 15 amino acids. Trimming took 6 bases from V and 0 from J, leaving 12 bases between them. CDR1 is SGHTA and CDR2 is FQGTGA in the germline V gene. The CDR3 DNA sequence: TGTGCCAGCAGGGCGACTCTGAACTCCTACAATGAGCAGTTCTTC. Amino acids: CASRATLNSYNEQFF.

This chain connects TRBV27 to TRBJ1-2; 10 bases are a match to TRBD1. The trim removed 6 bases at V and 7 bases at J, leaving 5 bases unmatched. Germline-derived CDR1 and CDR2 are MNHEY and SMNVEV (reference sequence). There are 13 residues in the CDR3. CDR3 region: CASRGWDRGGYTF. CDR3 DNA sequence: TGTGCCAGCAGGGGTTGGGACAGGGGTGGCTACACCTTC.

The chain employs TRBV7-9 and TRBJ2-7; 12 nucleotides line up with TRBD1. V lost 7 bases, J lost 6 bases, and 7 bases stayed unmatched. The CDR3 consists of 14 residues. Germline assignment: CDR1 SEHNR and CDR2 FQNEAQ (reference sequence). The CDR3, as DNA: TGTGCCAGCACCCCGCCGGGACAGGGGGCCGAGCAGTACTTC. It is translated as CASTPPGQGAEQYF.

The chain recombines TRBV9 with TRBJ1-1; 9 positions match TRBD1. The ends lost 3 bases at V and 3 bases at J; junction bases unmatched: 3. This CDR3 contains 14 residues. The germline gives CDR1 SGDLS, CDR2 YYNGEE. CDR3 sequence (DNA): TGTGCCAGCAGCGCGGGACAGGGAGACACTGAAGCTTTCTTT. Translated: CASSAGQGDTEAFF.

This chain connects TRBV5-1 to TRBJ1-5, with 8 positions matching TRBD1. The CDR3 is made up of 14 amino acids. Germline CDR1 is SGHRS and CDR2 is YFSETQ. Trimming cost V 0 bases and J 7 bases; bases outside gene matches: 3. The CDR3, as DNA: TGCGCCAGCAGCTTGGGTACAGGGGGACAGCCCCAGCATTTT. It is translated as CASSLGTGGQPQHF.

This sequence joins TRBV27 and TRBJ2-7; the match to TRBD1 covers 8 bases. The CDR3 contains 14 residues. Germline V gene data show CDR1 as MNHEY and CDR2 as SMNVEV (reference sequence). J gave up 3 bases and V 4 bases, and 5 bases lay outside the gene matches. This CDR3 is CASSSAGTGYEQYF. The CDR3 nucleotides read TGTGCCAGCAGTTCGGCCGGGACAGGCTACGAGCAGTACTTC.

The chain couples TRBV5-1 to TRBJ2-5; 9 positions agree with TRBD2. The CDR3 covers 16 residues. The germline gives CDR1 SGHRS, CDR2 YFSETQ. The V segment lost 8 bases and the J segment 4 bases; nucleotides outside the gene matches: 15. The CDR3 nucleotides read TGCGCCAGTAAGCCGGGACTAGCCGGGGGGCCAGAGACCCAGTACTTC. The encoded protein is CASKPGLAGGPETQYF. The complete variable domain, with remaining parts taken from reference TRBV5-1 and TRBJ2-5, reads KAGVTQTPRYLIKTRGQQVTLSCSPISGHRSVSWYQQTPGQGLQFLFEYFSETQRNKGNFPGRFSGRQFSNSRSEMNVSTLELGDSALYLCASKPGLAGGPETQYFGPGTRLLVL.

This clone appeared a single time. This chain links TRBV30 with TRBJ2-5, with no clear D. The CDR3 is 11 residues long. Trimming pared 2 bases from V and 5 bases from J, leaving 6 bases between. CDR1 is GTSNPN, CDR2 SVGIG, per germline (reference sequence). CDR3 nucleotides: TGTGCCTGGAGTAGCCGGGAGACCCAGTACTTC. Its translation is CAWSSRETQYF. Full variable domain (remainder filled in from reference TRBV30 and TRBJ2-5): SQTIHQWPATLVQPVGSPLSLECTVEGTSNPNLYWYRQAAGRGLQLLFYSVGIGQISSEVPQNLSASRPQDRQFILSSKKLLLSDSGFYLCAWSSRETQYFGPGTRLLVL.

The chain links TRBV2 to TRBJ2-5; perhaps TRBD2 as D (5 bases). Between the trimmed V and J ends, which lost 7 bases and 5 bases, there was a span of 11 bases. CDR3 size: 12 residues. Germline CDR1 and CDR2: SNHLY and FYNNEI. CDR3 amino acids: CASTGFGETQYF. The CDR3 bases are TGTGCCAGCACGGGGTTCGGGGAGACCCAGTACTTC.

The chain combines TRBV4-1 with TRBJ2-1; 11 bases map to TRBD2. V was clipped by 2 bases and J by 7 bases; unmatched bases: 7. CDR1 MGHRA and CDR2 YSYEKL come from the germline V gene. The CDR3 contains 16 residues. DNA for the CDR3: TGCGCCAGCAGCCAAATTAGCGGGAGGGCCTCAAATGAGCAGTTCTTC. As protein: CASSQISGRASNEQFF.

The chain links TRBV2 to TRBJ1-2, with D possibly matching TRBD1 (6 bases). Germline loops: CDR1 SNHLY, CDR2 FYNNEI. The CDR3 covers 17 residues. Deletions cut 0 bases from V and 2 bases from J, with 16 bases between. CDR3 loop: CASSEALKTGRNYGYTF. As DNA, the CDR3 is TGTGCCAGCAGTGAAGCGCTCAAGACAGGAAGAAACTATGGCTACACCTTC.

This clone was found once. One junction end disagrees with the germline gene, perhaps due to a read error. V is TRBV9 and J is TRBJ2-2; 9 bases are a match to TRBD1. From germline, CDR1 is SGDLS and CDR2 YYNGEE. The CDR3 runs 15 residues. Here the CDR3 DNA reads TGTGCCAGCAGCCCTCCCGGGACAGGGAACGGGCAGCTGTTTTTT. Translating gives CASSPPGTGNGQLFF.

The chain joins TRBV5-4 to TRBJ1-3; maybe TRBD1 (6 bases). The CDR3 is 16 residues long. V dropped 0 bases and J dropped 4 bases, with 14 bases sitting between them. CDR1 and CDR2 (germline): SGHNT, YYREEE (reference sequence). CDR3 loop: CASSLASGAPGNTIYF. In DNA, the CDR3 is TGTGCCAGCAGCTTGGCCTCAGGGGCGCCGGGAAACACCATATATTTT.

This chain connects TRBV2 to TRBJ2-1; D is possibly TRBD2 (5 bases). Per germline, CDR1 SNHLY and CDR2 FYNNEI. V shed 7 bases and J shed 0 bases, with 13 bases lying between them. The CDR3 totals 15 residues. The CDR3 loop is CASNPGILSYNEQFF. CDR3 DNA: TGTGCCAGCAATCCCGGGATCCTCTCCTACAATGAGCAGTTCTTC.

CDR3 DNA: TGTGCCAGCAGCTCCAACCTAGCGGGGGAGGAGACCCAGTACTTC. Protein sequence: CASSSNLAGEETQYF. The chain couples TRBV7-9 to TRBJ2-5; 10 nucleotides agree with TRBD2. This CDR3 has 15 amino acids. Germline lookup yields CDR1 SEHNR and CDR2 FQNEAQ (reference sequence). J lost 5 bases, V lost 4 bases, and 7 bases had no gene match. Together with reference TRBV7-9 and TRBJ2-5, the CDR3 gives the full variable domain: DTGVSQNPRHKITKRGQNVTFRCDPISEHNRLYWYRQTLGQGPEFLTYFQNEAQLEKSRLLSDRFSAERPKGSFSTLEIQRTEQGDSAMYLCASSSNLAGEETQYFGPGTRLLVL.

The V call is TRBV5-6, the J call TRBJ1-1, with a tentative D call TRBD1 (6 bases). The CDR3 covers 14 residues. The germline V gene has CDR1 SGHDT and CDR2 YYEEEE. The ends were cut back, 5 bases at V and 4 bases at J, with 15 bases in the middle. CDR3 amino acids: CASRRTGLGTEAFF. CDR3 sequence (DNA): TGTGCCAGCAGACGTACAGGGCTAGGCACTGAAGCTTTCTTT.

V is TRBV6-1 and J is TRBJ1-1, with 7 bases aligning to TRBD1. CDR1 is MNHNS, CDR2 SASEGT, per germline. Trimming took 5 bases from V and 11 from J; bases not matched to a gene: 8. This CDR3 has 12 residues. The CDR3 DNA sequence: TGTGCCAGCAGTAAGAGACAGGGTGATGCTTTCTTT. It encodes CASSKRQGDAFF.

The V and J genes are TRBV30 and TRBJ1-5; weak D call: TRBD1 (6 bases). Germline V gene sequence: CDR1 GTSNPN, CDR2 SVGIG (reference sequence). CDR3 length: 17 residues. V lost 2 bases and J lost 0, with 17 bases in between. The CDR3 sequence: CAWSQGLIVSSNQPQHF. In DNA, the CDR3 is TGTGCCTGGAGTCAGGGGTTAATTGTTAGTAGCAATCAGCCCCAGCATTTT.

The chain links TRBV5-8 to TRBJ1-3; no reliable D call. This CDR3 has 16 amino acids. V was trimmed by 1 base and J by 0 bases, leaving 11 bases between them. CDR1 SGHTS and CDR2 YDEGEE come from the germline V gene. Here the CDR3 reads CASSLHKRYSGNTIYF. In DNA, the CDR3 is TGTGCCAGCAGCTTGCACAAACGATACTCTGGAAACACCATATATTTT.

CDR3 sequence: CASSPRDRADSPLHF. CDR3 coding DNA: TGTGCCAGCAGCCCCAGGGACAGGGCCGATTCACCCCTCCACTTT. The chain employs TRBV7-2 and TRBJ1-6; 9 positions agree with TRBD1. This CDR3 region has 15 residues. The germline V gene encodes CDR1 SGHTA and CDR2 FQGNSA. V lost 5 bases to trimming and J lost 8 bases; unmatched junction nucleotides: 7. Full variable domain (rest looked up from reference TRBV7-2 and TRBJ1-6): GAGVSQSPSNKVTEKGKDVELRCDPISGHTALYWYRQSLGQGLEFLIYFQGNSAPDKSGLPSDRFSAERTGGSVSTLTIQRTQQEDSAVYLCASSPRDRADSPLHFGNGTRLTVT.